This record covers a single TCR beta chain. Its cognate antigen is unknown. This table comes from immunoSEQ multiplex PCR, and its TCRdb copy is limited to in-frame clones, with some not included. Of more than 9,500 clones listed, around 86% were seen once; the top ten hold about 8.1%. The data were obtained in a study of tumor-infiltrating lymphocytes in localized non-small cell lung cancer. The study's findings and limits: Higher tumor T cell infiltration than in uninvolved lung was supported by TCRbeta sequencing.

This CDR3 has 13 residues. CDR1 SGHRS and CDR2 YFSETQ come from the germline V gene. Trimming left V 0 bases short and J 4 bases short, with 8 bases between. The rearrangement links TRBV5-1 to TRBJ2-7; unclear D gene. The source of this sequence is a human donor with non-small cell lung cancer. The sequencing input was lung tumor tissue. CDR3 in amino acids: CASSLGYTYEQYF. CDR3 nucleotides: TGCGCCAGCAGCTTGGGTTATACGTACGAGCAGTACTTC.